This T cell receptor (beta chain) was sequenced during a study of blood T cell repertoires in COVID-19. Whole-study context: Samples taken during acute and convalescent COVID-19 were collected in the United States, Italy and Spain. T cells, B-cell-depleted T cells, or PBMCs supplied cDNA or gDNA.

Germline values: CDR1 SGHVS, CDR2 FQNEAQ. This CDR3 spans 15 amino acids. Deletions cut 1 base from V and 4 bases from J, with 13 bases between. Original analysis: Reference gene primer amplification gave nucleated cell count estimates. Libraries were prepared by immunoSEQ multiplex PCR; TCRdb keeps only in-frame clonotypes and omits some of them. That table furnishes V, J and clone size, whereas the DNA furnished D and trimming. The sample shows 150,000 to 200,000 clones, roughly 91% of them seen only once. The source material was peripheral blood. The chain carries TRBV7-8 and TRBJ1-2; possibly TRBD1 for D (5 bases). This receptor was obtained from a human donor in a cohort sampled during active COVID-19. The CDR3 DNA is TGTGCCAGCAGCTTAGAGCCGGAGGGGTTCTATGGCTACACCTTC. The encoded protein is CASSLEPEGFYGYTF.